Presented here are 21 T cell receptor beta chains from one specimen sequenced in a study of blood T cell repertoires in COVID-19. The repertoire was sequenced with immunoSEQ multiplex PCR; TCRdb's copy has only in-frame clones and lacks some. The table shows about 180,000 clones, with around 86% occurring only once. Sequencing was done on a sample of PBMCs or T cells enriched from blood (not recorded which). These receptors originate from a woman between 25 and 40 years old who had recovered from COVID-19.

The rearrangement links TRBV27 to TRBJ2-5, with a tentative D call TRBD1 (5 bases). The germline V and J ends were trimmed by 5 bases and 2 bases, with 12 bases remaining between them. Germline values: CDR1 MNHEY, CDR2 SMNVEV (reference sequence). This CDR3 has 14 amino acids. This chain's CDR3 is CASSQTVNQETQYF. In DNA, the CDR3 is TGTGCCAGCAGTCAGACAGTCAATCAAGAGACCCAGTACTTC.

The V gene is TRBV7-9, the J gene TRBJ2-7; 7 bases fit TRBD1. Germline V lookup: CDR1 SEHNR, CDR2 FQNEAQ (reference sequence). J lost 2 bases, V lost 6 bases, and 13 bases had no gene match. This CDR3 spans 16 amino acids. CDR3 region: CASSPDGGRGTYEQYF. CDR3 DNA: TGTGCCAGCAGTCCCGACGGCGGCAGGGGGACCTACGAGCAGTACTTC.

The genes are TRBV4-1 and TRBJ1-5; D possibly corresponds to TRBD1 (6 bases). Trimming left V 0 bases short and J 1 base short, with 13 bases between. Germline V CDR1 and CDR2: MGHRA, YSYEKL. The CDR3 has 17 residues. In DNA, the CDR3 is TGCGCCAGCAGCCAAGATCGCGGACAGACAAGCAATCAGCCCCAGCATTTT. This translates into CASSQDRGQTSNQPQHF.

This clone has just a few counts. This rearrangement joins TRBV19 to TRBJ2-7; D is unclear. CDR3 length: 13 amino acids. Trimming took off 0 bases at V and 4 bases at J, with 7 bases between the two ends. CDR1 and CDR2 (germline): LNHDA, SQIVND (reference sequence). Here the CDR3 reads CASSIDGQYEQYF. DNA of the CDR3: TGTGCCAGTAGTATAGATGGCCAGTACGAGCAGTACTTC.

Written as DNA, the CDR3 is TGTGCCAGCAGCGTATCGAGCGTAAGCACCGGGGAGCTGTTTTTT. Its protein product is CASSVSSVSTGELFF. This chain uses TRBV9 with TRBJ2-2; no clear D. The CDR3 contains 15 residues. V gave up 1 base and J gave up 4 bases, with 11 bases separating them. CDR1 and CDR2 (germline): SGDLS, YYNGEE. The complete variable domain, with remaining parts taken from reference TRBV9 and TRBJ2-2, reads DSGVTQTPKHLITATGQRVTLRCSPRSGDLSVYWYQQSLDQGLQFLIQYYNGEERAKGNILERFSAQQFPDLHSELNLSSLELGDSALYFCASSVSSVSTGELFFGEGSRLTVL.

V and J are TRBV3-1 (or the pseudogene TRBV3-2) and TRBJ2-7; the match to TRBD2 covers 10 bases. Trimming removed 3 bases from V and 0 bases from J; junction bases left unmatched: 2. This CDR3 region has 15 residues. Germline CDR1 reads LGHDT; CDR2 reads YNNKEL (reference sequence). As DNA, the CDR3 is TGTGCCAGCAGCCAGGTAGCGGGAGGCTCCTACGAGCAGTACTTC. Its protein product is CASSQVAGGSYEQYF.

The chain carries TRBV7-9 and TRBJ2-7, with 8 positions matching TRBD1. Looked up from germline, CDR1 is SEHNR and CDR2 is FQNEAQ (reference sequence). Trimming removed 5 bases from V and 12 bases from J; junction bases left unmatched: 15. The CDR3 length is 14 residues. The CDR3: CASSPRGQDLLRYF. As DNA, the CDR3 is TGTGCCAGCAGCCCTAGGGGACAGGACCTCTTGCGGTACTTC.

V and J are TRBV19 and TRBJ2-3, with D possibly being TRBD1 (6 bases). V was shortened by 5 bases and J by 7 bases, with 19 bases between the two germline ends. Germline V lookup: CDR1 LNHDA, CDR2 SQIVND (reference sequence). The length of the CDR3 is 15 residues. This CDR3 is CASSLTGHPGHTQYF. The CDR3 region has the DNA TGTGCCAGTAGTTTGACAGGCCATCCTGGCCATACGCAGTATTTT.

The rearrangement links TRBV11-1 to TRBJ2-7, with D hard to call. Trimming cost V 3 bases and J 2 bases, with 8 bases left between them. The CDR3 contains 13 residues. Germline V gene sequence: CDR1 SGHAT, CDR2 FQDESV (reference sequence). The chain's CDR3 is CASSLVTAYEQYF. DNA of the CDR3: TGTGCCAGCAGCTTGGTCACAGCCTACGAGCAGTACTTC.

The chain couples TRBV5-1 to TRBJ2-7; TRBD2 might be the D (6 bases). Germline V gene data show CDR1 as SGHRS and CDR2 as YFSETQ. Trimming removed 0 bases at V and 6 bases at J, with 22 bases between. The CDR3 totals 17 residues. The CDR3 protein is CASSLVSAGIDTGEQYF. The CDR3 nucleotides are TGCGCCAGCAGCTTGGTCTCCGCGGGGATAGACACGGGCGAGCAGTACTTC.

The chain carries TRBV18 and TRBJ1-4; D possibly corresponds to TRBD1 (5 bases). The CDR3 is 15 residues long. Germline CDR1 is KGHSH and CDR2 is LQKENI. Trimming cost V 2 bases and J 5 bases, with 12 bases left between them. The CDR3 reads CASSPWEQVNEKLFF. CDR3 sequence (DNA): TGTGCCAGCTCACCATGGGAACAGGTCAATGAAAAACTGTTTTTT.

The genes are TRBV29-1 and TRBJ2-2; TRBD2 matches 9 bases. The junction had 10 bases not matched to a gene; V was cut back by 7 bases and J by 4 bases. This CDR3 contains 15 residues. Germline V gene lookup returns CDR1 SQVTM and CDR2 ANQGSEA. The CDR3 DNA reads TGCAGCGCGCCGACTAGCGGAGCCGGCACCGGGGAGCTGTTTTTT. Translating gives CSAPTSGAGTGELFF.

Points on this clone: The sample contains more than one DNA sequence encoding this CDR3. The rearrangement uses TRBV7-2 and TRBJ2-5; 8 nucleotides line up with TRBD1. CDR3 size: 13 residues. The junction had 1 base not matched to a gene; V was cut back by 5 bases and J by 2 bases. Germline-derived CDR1 and CDR2 are SGHTA and FQGNSA. The CDR3, as DNA: TGTGCCAGCAGCCGGGACAGGCAAGAGACCCAGTACTTC. It translates to CASSRDRQETQYF.

V is TRBV11-3 and J is TRBJ2-1; TRBD2 aligns across 8 bases. Per the germline V gene, CDR1 is SGHNT and CDR2 is YENEEA. The CDR3 spans 15 residues. The ends lost 5 bases at V and 6 bases at J; junction bases unmatched: 9. This chain's CDR3 is CASSRGLAGVNEQFF. Here the CDR3 DNA reads TGTGCCAGCAGCCGAGGACTAGCCGGGGTCAATGAGCAGTTCTTC.

The CDR3 DNA is TGTGCCAGCAGCCCGGGACAGGACCCCTACGAGCAGTACTTC. Its translation: CASSPGQDPYEQYF. V gene TRBV5-5 combines with J gene TRBJ2-7, with 8 bases matching TRBD1. V lost 4 bases to trimming and J lost 2 bases; unmatched junction nucleotides: 5. Germline V lookup: CDR1 SGHKS, CDR2 YYEKEE (reference sequence). CDR3 length equals 14 residues.

The chain carries TRBV6-5 and TRBJ2-7, with a possible D match to TRBD1 (6 bases). The V and J ends lost 9 bases and 4 bases respectively, with 13 bases between them. There are 12 residues in the CDR3. CDR1 and CDR2 from the germline V gene are MNHEY and SVGAGI. CDR3 residues: CASGQGWYEQYF. CDR3 DNA: TGTGCCAGTGGGCAGGGGTGGTACGAGCAGTACTTC.

This clone was observed once. This chain connects TRBV7-9 to TRBJ2-3; D unclear. Germline loops: CDR1 SEHNR, CDR2 FQNEAQ (reference sequence). The CDR3 runs 15 residues. V shed 1 base and J shed 1 base, with 9 bases lying between them. DNA for the CDR3: TGTGCCAGCAGCTTAGTTGGCGGCCGCACAGATACGCAGTATTTT. The encoded protein is CASSLVGGRTDTQYF. Full variable domain (outside the CDR3, taken from reference TRBV7-9 and TRBJ2-3): DTGVSQNPRHKITKRGQNVTFRCDPISEHNRLYWYRQTLGQGPEFLTYFQNEAQLEKSRLLSDRFSAERPKGSFSTLEIQRTEQGDSAMYLCASSLVGGRTDTQYFGPGTRLTVL.

In this sample, this clone turned up once. J is TRBJ1-5 and V is TRBV18; D is unclear. Germline V CDR1 and CDR2: KGHSH, LQKENI. The CDR3 has 15 amino acids. Trimming shortened V by 3 bases and J by 4 bases, and 13 bases separated the two germline ends. Here the CDR3 DNA reads TGTGCCAGCTCACCCGGAGGAGCAGGAAATCAGCCCCAGCATTTT. It yields the protein CASSPGGAGNQPQHF.

The chain joins TRBV3-1 (or the pseudogene TRBV3-2) to TRBJ2-1; TRBD2 might be the D (8 bases). CDR3 size: 19 residues. Germline V gene lookup returns CDR1 LGHDT and CDR2 YNNKEL (reference sequence). V lost 1 base and J 8 bases, leaving 27 bases between the germline ends. The CDR3 is CASSQVFGRARAGGDEQFF. CDR3 bases: TGTGCCAGCAGCCAAGTGTTCGGGAGGGCCCGGGCAGGGGGGGATGAGCAGTTCTTC.

J is TRBJ1-2 and V is TRBV27; possibly TRBD1 for D (6 bases). V lost 2 bases and J 4 bases, leaving 8 bases between the germline ends. Germline assignment: CDR1 MNHEY and CDR2 SMNVEV (reference sequence). The CDR3 runs to 13 residues. The DNA for the CDR3 is TGTGCCAGCAGTTTAAGGGGGACCTATGGCTACACCTTC. Amino acids: CASSLRGTYGYTF.

The V and J genes are TRBV5-1 and TRBJ1-4; 8 bases align to TRBD1. CDR1 is SGHRS and CDR2 is YFSETQ in the germline V gene. Trimming took 9 bases from V and 7 from J; bases not matched to a gene: 14. The CDR3 runs 15 residues. The CDR3 here is CATRAQTGAGEKLFF. The CDR3 DNA follows: TGCGCCACCCGCGCCCAGACAGGGGCGGGTGAAAAACTGTTTTTT. The variable domain in full, with the rest retrieved from reference TRBV5-1 and TRBJ1-4, is KAGVTQTPRYLIKTRGQQVTLSCSPISGHRSVSWYQQTPGQGLQFLFEYFSETQRNKGNFPGRFSGRQFSNSRSEMNVSTLELGDSALYLCATRAQTGAGEKLFFGSGTQLSVL.